The rows below give T cell receptor beta chains drawn from one sample of a study of OX40 agonist ivuxolimab in advanced cancers. Generated by immunoSEQ multiplex PCR, the TCRdb table keeps only in-frame clones and is missing some. The sample carries tens of thousands of clones, roughly 84% recorded once. Source: CD4+ or CD8+ T cells sorted from blood, taken in a trial of the OX40 agonist ivuxolimab. The receptors were sampled from an adult with an advanced solid tumor such as melanoma, head and neck, liver or kidney cancer. The CDR3 runs from the conserved cysteine through the conserved F or W. Each record gives: V gene, J gene, D gene, clone size, CDR3 DNA, CDR3 protein. The D gene is left open where the match is weak. For some rows the clone size is stated as once, few or many, or as a class when expanded; others skip it.

>TRBV2|TRBJ1-4|NA|once
TGTGCCAGCAGCTGGGGGAGGGGTCGGGAAAAACTGTTTTTT
CASSWGRGREKLFF
>TRBV5-6|TRBJ1-3|NA|NA
TGTGCCAGCGGTACTGGAAACACCATATATTTT
CASGTGNTIYF
>TRBV28|TRBJ1-1|NA|NA
TGTGCCAGCAGTTTAATACATGCAGCTTTCTTT
CASSLIHAAFF
>TRBV6-4|TRBJ2-3|TRBD2|few
TGTGCCAGCAGGGGAGGGCTCCCCACAGATACGCAGTATTTT
CASRGGLPTDTQYF
>TRBV5-4|TRBJ1-3|NA|NA
TGTGCCAGCAGCTTGGACAGCTCTGGAAACACCATATATTTT
CASSLDSSGNTIYF
>TRBV5-4|TRBJ2-3|TRBD2|once
TGTGCCAGCAGCTTCGGGACTAAGCGGAGCACAGATACGCAGTATTTT
CASSFGTKRSTDTQYF
>TRBV7-9|TRBJ1-1|NA|few
TGTGCCAGCAGCTCCTCCCCCTGGGGTTTCTTT
CASSSSPWGFF
>TRBV6-9|TRBJ2-5|NA|NA
TGTGCCAGCAGTTACGGCGGGGAGACCCAGTACTTC
CASSYGGETQYF
>TRBV5-1|TRBJ2-7|NA|NA
TGCGCCAGCAGCGGGGTGGGGTCCTACGAGCAGTACTTC
CASSGVGSYEQYF
>TRBV7-2|TRBJ2-2|NA|NA
TGTGCCAGCAGCTCTTTCAAAGCGAACACCGGGGAGCTGTTTTTT
CASSSFKANTGELFF
>TRBV11-1|TRBJ2-1|NA|NA
TGTGCCAGCAGCTCGGAGAGGTCCTACAATGAGCAGTTCTTC
CASSSERSYNEQFF
>TRBV20-1|TRBJ2-7|NA|NA
TGCAGTGCTAGAGTAGACCTTGGGCAGTACTTC
CSARVDLGQYF
>TRBV25-1|TRBJ1-1|NA|NA
TGTGCCAGCAGGTCTCTTCTAAAGGGCACTGAAGCTTTCTTT
CASRSLLKGTEAFF
>TRBV19|TRBJ1-2|NA|NA
TGTGCCAGTAGGATGCAGGGGAACTATGGCTACACCTTC
CASRMQGNYGYTF
>TRBV14|TRBJ1-2|NA|NA
TGTGCCAGCAGCCCCGGGCGGTATGGCTACACCTTC
CASSPGRYGYTF
>TRBV6-5|TRBJ1-5|NA|NA
TGTGCCAGCAGTCACCGCGGTCAGTCTAATCAGCCCCAGCATTTT
CASSHRGQSNQPQHF
>TRBV28|TRBJ1-2|NA|NA
TGTGCCAGCAGTCCCAATGGACAGCCTAACTATGGCTACACCTTC
CASSPNGQPNYGYTF
>TRBV29-1|TRBJ1-2|NA|NA
TGCAGCGTCGAAAACCGGGAAGGGCTCTATGGCTACACCTTC
CSVENREGLYGYTF
>TRBV4-3|TRBJ1-3|TRBD1|NA
TGCGCCAGCAGCCCGGGGACAGGGGGAAACACCATATATTTT
CASSPGTGGNTIYF
>TRBV28|TRBJ2-1|NA|NA
TGTGCCGCACACAAATTAGGAGGGCAGTTCTTC
CAAHKLGGQFF
>TRBV18|TRBJ2-2|TRBD1|NA
TGTGCCAGCTCCACCGAGCGGACAGACAGGGGGAACACCGGGGAGCTGTTTTTT
CASSTERTDRGNTGELFF
>TRBV5-4|TRBJ2-5|NA|NA
TGTGCCAGCAGCTTGGGGGGGCGGGAGCAAGAGACCCAGTACTTC
CASSLGGREQETQYF
>TRBV28|TRBJ1-1|TRBD1|once
TGTGCCAGCAGAAACGCCTATCGAGGGGGCGCGATAGGTTTT
CASRNAYRGGAIGF
>TRBV7-3|TRBJ2-5|NA|once
TGTGCCAGCAGCTCAGCAGGACAAGAGACCCAGTACTTC
CASSSAGQETQYF
>TRBV27|TRBJ1-1|NA|NA
TGTGCCAGCACTCCATTGGGAACAGGGAACACTGAAGCTTTCTTT
CASTPLGTGNTEAFF
>TRBV11-3|TRBJ2-2|NA|NA
TGTGCCAGCAGCTTTGGAACCGGGGAGCTGTTTTTT
CASSFGTGELFF
>TRBV7-6|TRBJ2-1|NA|NA
TGTGCCAGCAGCTTTCCTCGGGGGGGGACAGGAAGCAATGAGCAGTTCTTC
CASSFPRGGTGSNEQFF
>TRBV7-9|TRBJ2-5|NA|NA
TGTGCCAGCAGCTTAGGGTTGGACGGGAGAGAGACCCAGTACTTC
CASSLGLDGRETQYF
>TRBV30|TRBJ2-1|NA|NA
TGTGCCTGGAGTGTATTGGGGCCCCTAGGAAATGAGCAGTTCTTC
CAWSVLGPLGNEQFF
>TRBV7-8|TRBJ1-5|NA|NA
TGTGCCAGCAGCTTAGCTGGGACCCCTAGGCCCAATCAGCCCCAGCATTTT
CASSLAGTPRPNQPQHF
>TRBV10-3|TRBJ1-2|NA|few
TGTGCCATCAGTGAGTTTAGCTTCACCTTC
CAISEFSFTF
>TRBV13|TRBJ2-1|NA|NA
TGTGCCAGCAGCTTAGACGTGGGGATTGATGAGCAGTTCTTC
CASSLDVGIDEQFF
>TRBV18|TRBJ1-2|TRBD1|NA
TGTGCCAGCTCACAGGACAGGGACCTCTATGGCTACACCTTC
CASSQDRDLYGYTF
>TRBV6-1|TRBJ1-2|NA|few
TGTGCCAGCAGTGAATACTTTACAGGGAGTCTTGCTAACTATGGCTACACCTTC
CASSEYFTGSLANYGYTF
>TRBV29-1|TRBJ2-1|NA|NA
TGCAGCGTTGAAGATCTTTCCGGGCGGGAGCAGTTCTTC
CSVEDLSGREQFF
>TRBV28|TRBJ1-1|TRBD1|NA
TGTGCCAGCAGTTTATCCGGGACAGGGCTATTTGAAGCTTTCTTT
CASSLSGTGLFEAFF
>TRBV2|TRBJ1-5|NA|NA
TGTGCCAGCAGGTCAGCTAATCAGCCCCAGCATTTT
CASRSANQPQHF
>TRBV5-4|TRBJ2-5|TRBD1|NA
TGTGCCAGCAGCGAGGGGGCTGTCCAAGAGACCCAGTACTTC
CASSEGAVQETQYF
>TRBV7-2|TRBJ1-1|NA|NA
TGTGCCAGCAGCTTAATGTGGAACACTGAAGCTTTCTTT
CASSLMWNTEAFF
>TRBV7-2|TRBJ1-1|NA|NA
TGTGCCAGCAGCTTAAGGGTCGGGAACACTGAAGCTTTCTTT
CASSLRVGNTEAFF
>TRBV5-1|TRBJ2-5|TRBD2|NA
TGCGCCACCAAGGGACGGACTAGCGGCAGTCAAGAGACCCAGTACTTC
CATKGRTSGSQETQYF
>TRBV10-1|TRBJ2-3|TRBD2|NA
TGCGCCAGCAGTGGACCCTCCGCAGCGGGGGGGATGGATACGCAGTATTTT
CASSGPSAAGGMDTQYF
>TRBV5-1|TRBJ1-1|TRBD1|once
TGCGCCAGCAGCCACGGACAGGGGAACACTGAAGCTTTCTTT
CASSHGQGNTEAFF
>TRBV19|TRBJ2-1|TRBD2|NA
TGTGCCAGTAGTAGGATTCTAGCGGGAGGCGTCTACAATGAGCAGTTCTTC
CASSRILAGGVYNEQFF
>TRBV6-6|TRBJ1-1|NA|NA
TGTGCCAGCACCCAGGCCAGGGGCTTGAACACTGAAGCTTTCTTT
CASTQARGLNTEAFF
>TRBV28|TRBJ1-6|TRBD1|NA
TGTGCCAGCACCCCGGGGGGGACAGGGGATTCACCCCTCCACTTT
CASTPGGTGDSPLHF
>TRBV5-5|TRBJ2-1|TRBD2|NA
TGTGCCAGCAGCAACCTTAGGACTAGCGGGAGTCTCAATGAGCAGTTCTTC
CASSNLRTSGSLNEQFF
>TRBV28|TRBJ2-1|NA|NA
TGTGCCAGCAAGGTAGGGGGGGCAGGTGAGCAGTTCTTC
CASKVGGAGEQFF
>TRBV7-2|TRBJ1-4|NA|NA
TGTGCCAGCAGCTTAGCGGGTCAGGGAAGGGAAAAACTGTTTTTT
CASSLAGQGREKLFF
>TRBV7-2|TRBJ1-3|NA|NA
TGTGCCAGCAGCCTGGGCCGCTCTGGAAACACCATATATTTT
CASSLGRSGNTIYF
>TRBV19|TRBJ1-2|NA|NA
TGTGCCAGTACCAGAGGGGAGCGTTCTAACTATGGCTACACCTTC
CASTRGERSNYGYTF
>TRBV27|TRBJ1-5|NA|NA
TGTGCCAGCAGTTTAAAGGGGATTGACAATCAGCCCCAGCATTTT
CASSLKGIDNQPQHF
>TRBV11-3|TRBJ2-1|TRBD2|NA
TGTGCCAGCAGCTTATTCGGGGGGTACAATGAGCAGTTCTTC
CASSLFGGYNEQFF
>TRBV21-1|TRBJ1-1|NA|NA
TGTGCCAGCAGGCGACAAAGAACTGAAGCTTTCTTT
CASRRQRTEAFF
>TRBV5-1|TRBJ2-7|TRBD2|NA
TGCGCCAGCAGCCAGGTAGCGGGGAGCTACGAGCAGTACTTC
CASSQVAGSYEQYF
>TRBV28|TRBJ1-4|TRBD1|NA
TGTGCCAGCAGTAAAACAGGGGGCGCAGGGGAAAAACTGTTTTTT
CASSKTGGAGEKLFF